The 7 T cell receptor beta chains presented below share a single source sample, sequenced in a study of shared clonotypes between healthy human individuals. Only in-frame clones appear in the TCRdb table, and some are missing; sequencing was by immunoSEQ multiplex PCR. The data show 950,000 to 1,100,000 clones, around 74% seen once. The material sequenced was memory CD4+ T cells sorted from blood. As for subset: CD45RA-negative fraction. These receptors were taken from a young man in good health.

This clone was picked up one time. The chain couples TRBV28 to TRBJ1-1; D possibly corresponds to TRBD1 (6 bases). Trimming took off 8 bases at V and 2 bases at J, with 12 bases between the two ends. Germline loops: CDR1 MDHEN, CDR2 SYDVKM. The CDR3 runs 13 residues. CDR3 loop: CASGRGLNTEAFF. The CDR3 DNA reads TGTGCCAGCGGCAGGGGTTTAAACACTGAAGCTTTCTTT.

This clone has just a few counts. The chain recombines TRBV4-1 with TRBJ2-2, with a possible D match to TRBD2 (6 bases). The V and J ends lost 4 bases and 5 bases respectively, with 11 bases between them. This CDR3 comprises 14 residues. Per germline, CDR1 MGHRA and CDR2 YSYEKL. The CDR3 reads CASSPGRGTGELFF. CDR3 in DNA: TGCGCCAGCAGCCCTGGCCGGGGGACCGGGGAGCTGTTTTTT.

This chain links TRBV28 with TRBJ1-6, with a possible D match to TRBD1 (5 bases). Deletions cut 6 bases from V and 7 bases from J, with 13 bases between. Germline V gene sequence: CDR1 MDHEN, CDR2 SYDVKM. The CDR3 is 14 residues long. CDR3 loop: CASSPGTDNSPLHF. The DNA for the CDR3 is TGTGCCAGCAGCCCCGGGACGGACAATTCACCCCTCCACTTT. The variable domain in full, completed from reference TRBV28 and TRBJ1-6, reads DVKVTQSSRYLVKRTGEKVFLECVQDMDHENMFWYRQDPGLGLRLIYFSYDVKMKEKGDIPEGYSVSREKKERFSLILESASTNQTSMYLCASSPGTDNSPLHFGNGTRLTVT.

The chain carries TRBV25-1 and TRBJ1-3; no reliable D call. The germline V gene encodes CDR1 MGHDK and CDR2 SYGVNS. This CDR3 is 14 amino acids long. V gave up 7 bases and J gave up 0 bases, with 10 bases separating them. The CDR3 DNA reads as TGTGCCAGCACGGCCAGCTACTCTGGAAACACCATATATTTT. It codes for CASTASYSGNTIYF. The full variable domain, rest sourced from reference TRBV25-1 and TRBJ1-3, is EADIYQTPRYLVIGTGKKITLECSQTMGHDKMYWYQQDPGMELHLIHYSYGVNSTEKGDLSSESTVSRIRTEHFPLTLESARPSHTSQYLCASTASYSGNTIYFGEGSWLTVV.

Written as DNA, the CDR3 is TGTGCCAGCAGTTACTCGACTCGGGATTCACCCCTCCACTTT. Encoded protein: CASSYSTRDSPLHF. The V call is TRBV6-5, the J call TRBJ1-6; D ambiguous. CDR1 is MNHEY and CDR2 is SVGAGI in the germline V gene. Trimming pared 0 bases from V and 8 bases from J, leaving 8 bases between. CDR3 length: 14 amino acids.

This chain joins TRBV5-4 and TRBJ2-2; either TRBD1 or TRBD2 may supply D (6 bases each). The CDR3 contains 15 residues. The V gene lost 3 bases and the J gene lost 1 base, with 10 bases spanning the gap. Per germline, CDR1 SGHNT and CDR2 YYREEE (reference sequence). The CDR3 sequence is CASSSGARNTGELFF. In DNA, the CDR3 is TGTGCCAGCAGCTCGGGGGCCCGGAACACCGGGGAGCTGTTTTTT. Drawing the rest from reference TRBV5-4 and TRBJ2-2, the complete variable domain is ETGVTQSPTHLIKTRGQQVTLRCSSQSGHNTVSWYQQALGQGPQFIFQYYREEENGRGNFPPRFSGLQFPNYSSELNVNALELDDSALYLCASSSGARNTGELFFGEGSRLTVL.

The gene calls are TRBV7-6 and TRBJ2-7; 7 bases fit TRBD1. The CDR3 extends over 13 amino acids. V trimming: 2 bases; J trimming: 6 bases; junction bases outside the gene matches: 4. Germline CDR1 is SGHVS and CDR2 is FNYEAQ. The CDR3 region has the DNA TGTGCCAGCAGCTTAACAGGGGATGTCGAGCAGTACTTC. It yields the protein CASSLTGDVEQYF. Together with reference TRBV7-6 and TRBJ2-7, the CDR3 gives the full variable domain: GAGVSQSPRYKVTKRGQDVALRCDPISGHVSLYWYRQALGQGPEFLTYFNYEAQQDKSGLPNDRFSAERPEGSISTLTIQRTEQRDSAMYRCASSLTGDVEQYFGPGTRLTVT.